Following are 12 T cell receptor beta chains from one sample sequenced in a study of blood T cell repertoires in COVID-19. The table came from immunoSEQ multiplex PCR; TCRdb's copy has only in-frame clones and leaves some out. This sample has about 74,000 clones, with approximately 89% found just once. Sequenced material: peripheral blood. The receptor set was obtained from a man between 45 and 60 years old with COVID-19, enrolled during active disease.

The chain uses TRBV15 and TRBJ2-1; D is possibly TRBD2 (6 bases). CDR1 and CDR2 from the germline V gene are LNHNV and YYDKDF (reference sequence). This CDR3 region has 13 residues. V was cut by 0 bases and J by 12 bases, with 12 bases left in between. CDR3 sequence reads: CATSREQISGQFF. As DNA, the CDR3 is TGTGCCACCAGCAGAGAACAGATTAGCGGGCAGTTCTTC.

This clone was recorded once. This rearrangement joins TRBV11-2 to TRBJ1-2, with 10 bases lining up with TRBD1. CDR1 is SGHAT, CDR2 FQNNGV, per germline. This CDR3 contains 14 residues. The V and J ends lost 1 base and 5 bases, in that order; junction bases with no gene match: 1. The CDR3 coding sequence is TGTGCCAGCAGCTTAGGGGGACAGGGGTATGGCTACACCTTC. Translated, it gives CASSLGGQGYGYTF.

This clone was found once. The chain carries TRBV29-1 and TRBJ2-4; the match to TRBD2 covers 7 bases. V dropped 6 bases and J dropped 0; count of bases not matched to a gene: 5. The length of the CDR3 is 14 residues. The V gene's germline CDR1 is SQVTM and CDR2 ANQGSEA. In nucleotides, the CDR3 is TGCAGCGTGTGGGGAGGGATAGCCAAAAACATTCAGTACTTC. Translation gives CSVWGGIAKNIQYF. The whole variable domain, remainder taken from reference TRBV29-1 and TRBJ2-4, is SAVISQKPSRDICQRGTSLTIQCQVDSQVTMMFWYRQQPGQSLTLIATANQGSEATYESGFVIDKFPISRPNLTFSTLTVSNMSPEDSSIYLCSVWGGIAKNIQYFGAGTRLSVL.

This clone appeared a single time. The rearrangement joins TRBV12-3 or TRBV12-4 to TRBJ2-3; perhaps TRBD2 as D (6 bases). This CDR3 spans 12 amino acids. V lost 4 bases to trimming and J lost 10 bases, with 12 bases between them. The CDR3 coding sequence is TGTGCCAGCAGTTCGACTAGTATGTCGCAGTATTTT. It specifies CASSSTSMSQYF.

The V gene is TRBV6-5, the J gene TRBJ2-7, with TRBD1 identical over 9 bases. The CDR3 is made up of 13 amino acids. Trimming took 8 bases from V and 3 from J; bases not matched to a gene: 5. Per the germline V gene, CDR1 is MNHEY and CDR2 is SVGAGI. CDR3 nucleotide sequence: TGTGCCAGCCTAGGGACAGGGAGCTACGAGCAGTACTTC. Amino acid sequence: CASLGTGSYEQYF.

The V and J genes are TRBV11-1 and TRBJ2-1; 9 bases fit TRBD2. J was trimmed by 15 bases and V by 1 base; bases with no gene match: 10. Germline V CDR1 and CDR2: SGHAT, FQDESV (reference sequence). The CDR3 is 14 residues long. This CDR3 reads CASSLDGAGGVPFF. CDR3 in DNA: TGTGCCAGCAGCTTAGATGGAGCGGGAGGAGTTCCGTTCTTC. Full variable domain (remainder filled in from reference TRBV11-1 and TRBJ2-1): EAEVAQSPRYKITEKSQAVAFWCDPISGHATLYWYRQILGQGPELLVQFQDESVVDDSQLPKDRFSAERLKGVDSTLKIQPAELGDSAMYLCASSLDGAGGVPFFGPGTRLTVL.

The gene calls are TRBV15 and TRBJ1-2; D is possibly TRBD1 (6 bases). The CDR3 extends over 16 amino acids. V lost 0 bases, J lost 4 bases, and 15 bases lay in between. Per the germline V gene, CDR1 is LNHNV and CDR2 is YYDKDF (reference sequence). CDR3 DNA: TGTGCCACCAGCAGAGATACGGGGGGGCAGGGCTATGGCTACACCTTC. This encodes CATSRDTGGQGYGYTF.

The chain has TRBV4-1 and TRBJ1-2; D is uncertain. Germline V CDR1 and CDR2: MGHRA, YSYEKL. V lost 1 base and J lost 7, with 16 bases in between. The CDR3 has 15 residues. This CDR3 reads CASSQGFLLEVGYTF. As DNA, the CDR3 is TGCGCCAGCAGCCAAGGGTTTCTGCTGGAGGTTGGCTACACCTTC.

This clone showed up just once. The chain couples TRBV9 to TRBJ2-6; no clear D. Germline V CDR1 and CDR2: SGDLS, YYNGEE. The CDR3 is 14 amino acids. Between the trimmed V and J ends, which lost 0 bases and 2 bases, there was a span of 3 bases. CDR3 coding DNA: TGTGCCAGCAGCGTAGCGGCTGGGGCCAACGTCCTGACTTTC. Amino acid sequence: CASSVAAGANVLTF.

CDR3 DNA: TGTGCCAGCAGCGTAGAGGGACAGGGGGCGCGGGCTTTCTTT. This gives the protein CASSVEGQGARAFF. The chain joins TRBV9 to TRBJ1-1; 12 bases are a match to TRBD1. The V gene end was trimmed by 0 bases and the J gene end by 11 bases; junction bases not matched to a gene: 5. This CDR3 has 14 amino acids. Germline values: CDR1 SGDLS, CDR2 YYNGEE.

The chain joins TRBV6-6 to TRBJ2-4; D is ambiguous. Germline CDR1 and CDR2: MNHNY and SVGAGI (reference sequence). This CDR3 has 11 amino acids. Trimming removed 8 bases at V and 6 bases at J, with 8 bases between. The CDR3 spells CASGWRNIQYF. The DNA of the CDR3 is TGTGCCAGCGGGTGGAGAAACATTCAGTACTTC.

The J gene is TRBJ2-5, the V gene TRBV3-1 (or the pseudogene TRBV3-2); TRBD1 is a possible D gene (6 bases). V was shortened by 1 base and J by 13 bases, with 19 bases between the two germline ends. Per germline, CDR1 LGHDT and CDR2 YNNKEL (reference sequence). This CDR3 contains 14 residues. Written as DNA, the CDR3 is TGTGCCAGCAGCCAAGTCCCCGGAAACAGGGCTGGGTACTTC. It codes for CASSQVPGNRAGYF.